This is a list of T cell receptor beta chains from one sample in a study of shared clonotypes between healthy human individuals. The repertoire was sequenced with immunoSEQ multiplex PCR; TCRdb's copy has only in-frame clones and lacks some. The data contain about 490,000 clones, approximately 78% of them singletons. The sample consisted of PBMCs. All receptors derive from a woman aged 40 to 49 in good health. Some clones in this sample may be carry-over from other donors' samples. Each CDR3 is given with its conserved first and last residue. The D gene is left open where the match is weak. Size tells how often a clone was seen (once, few, many) or the class of an expanded clone, and some rows leave it out.

clone_size: once
j_call: TRBJ2-1
v_call: TRBV6-6
d_call: .
cdr3_nt: TGTGCCAGCAGTCCCAGGGACAATGAGCAGTTCTTC
cdr3_aa: CASSPRDNEQFF

clone_size: few
j_call: TRBJ1-1
v_call: TRBV7-9
d_call: .
cdr3_nt: TGTGCCAGCAGCTTAAAACAGGGAGAGACTGAAGCTTTCTTT
cdr3_aa: CASSLKQGETEAFF

clone_size: few
j_call: TRBJ1-3
v_call: TRBV28
d_call: .
cdr3_nt: TGTGCCAGCAGTTCAGGTCACTCTGGAAACACCATATATTTT
cdr3_aa: CASSSGHSGNTIYF

clone_size: .
j_call: TRBJ2-7
v_call: TRBV30
d_call: .
cdr3_nt: TGTGCCTGGAGTGTAAGTCAGGGAGGTTCCCCGTACTTC
cdr3_aa: CAWSVSQGGSPYF

clone_size: few
j_call: TRBJ1-2
v_call: TRBV10-3
d_call: TRBD1
cdr3_nt: TGTGCCACCCAGGACAGGCCTACGGAAGGCTACACCTTC
cdr3_aa: CATQDRPTEGYTF

clone_size: once
j_call: TRBJ2-1
v_call: TRBV27
d_call: TRBD2
cdr3_nt: TGTGCCAGCAGTTTACCCCCCCCTAGCGGCGCATACAATGAGCAGTTCTTC
cdr3_aa: CASSLPPPSGAYNEQFF

clone_size: once
j_call: TRBJ2-7
v_call: TRBV27
d_call: .
cdr3_nt: TGTGCCAGCAGTTTATCCGGGACGGGAAGTCCCGAGCAGTACTTC
cdr3_aa: CASSLSGTGSPEQYF

clone_size: few
j_call: TRBJ2-4
v_call: TRBV2
d_call: .
cdr3_nt: TGTGCCAGCAGTGCCGGACTCACAGCCAAAAGCATTCAGTACTTC
cdr3_aa: CASSAGLTAKSIQYF

clone_size: .
j_call: TRBJ1-2
v_call: TRBV4-2
d_call: .
cdr3_nt: TGTGCCAGCAGCCAAGATCCGGGGGCGGTCTATGGCTACACCTTC
cdr3_aa: CASSQDPGAVYGYTF

clone_size: .
j_call: TRBJ2-1
v_call: TRBV18
d_call: TRBD2
cdr3_nt: TGTGCCAGCTCAACCGAGAGCACTAGCGGATACAATGAGCAGTTCTTC
cdr3_aa: CASSTESTSGYNEQFF

clone_size: once
j_call: TRBJ1-2
v_call: TRBV18
d_call: .
cdr3_nt: TGTGCCAGCTCACCCGACACAACGAGACCCTACACCTTC
cdr3_aa: CASSPDTTRPYTF

clone_size: .
j_call: TRBJ1-1
v_call: TRBV5-1
d_call: .
cdr3_nt: TGCGCCAGCAGCATCACAGGATTCAACACTGAAGCTTTCTTT
cdr3_aa: CASSITGFNTEAFF

clone_size: .
j_call: TRBJ1-2
v_call: TRBV19
d_call: .
cdr3_nt: TGTGCCAGTAGTATTCTGGGATTAGGCGGCTACACCTTC
cdr3_aa: CASSILGLGGYTF

clone_size: .
j_call: TRBJ1-5
v_call: TRBV9
d_call: .
cdr3_nt: TGTGCCAGCAGCGTAGGGGGCGAGTTCAGCCCCCAGCATTTT
cdr3_aa: CASSVGGEFSPQHF

clone_size: .
j_call: TRBJ2-1
v_call: TRBV5-4
d_call: .
cdr3_nt: TGTGCCAGCACCTCGGGTGCCACGAGGACCGGGGATGAGCAGTTCTTC
cdr3_aa: CASTSGATRTGDEQFF

clone_size: .
j_call: TRBJ2-7
v_call: TRBV10-1
d_call: TRBD1
cdr3_nt: TGCGCCAGCAGAGCCCGGGACAGCCGGGCGACGGGTGAGCAGTACTTC
cdr3_aa: CASRARDSRATGEQYF

clone_size: .
j_call: TRBJ2-7
v_call: TRBV29-1
d_call: .
cdr3_nt: TGCAGCGTTGATATCAATTACGAGCAGTACTTC
cdr3_aa: CSVDINYEQYF

clone_size: once
j_call: TRBJ1-1
v_call: TRBV21-1
d_call: .
cdr3_nt: TGTGCCAGCAGCAAAAGGGGGGCAATCAGGGGAGGGAGCGAGAACACTGAAGCTTTCTTT
cdr3_aa: CASSKRGAIRGGSENTEAFF

clone_size: .
j_call: TRBJ2-7
v_call: TRBV30
d_call: TRBD1
cdr3_nt: TGTGCCTGGCTAGGACCGGGACAGGGGGGCTACGAGCAGTACTTC
cdr3_aa: CAWLGPGQGGYEQYF

clone_size: .
j_call: TRBJ1-1
v_call: TRBV2
d_call: TRBD1
cdr3_nt: TGTGCCAGCAGTCATGAGACAGGGGACACTGAAGCTTTCTTT
cdr3_aa: CASSHETGDTEAFF

clone_size: .
j_call: TRBJ2-7
v_call: TRBV6-6
d_call: TRBD1
cdr3_nt: TGTGCCAGCAGTTACCGGACAGGGTCCGTGCAGTACTTC
cdr3_aa: CASSYRTGSVQYF

clone_size: .
j_call: TRBJ1-5
v_call: TRBV28
d_call: .
cdr3_nt: TGTGCCAGCAGTTTTTCGGGTCAGCCCCAGCATTTT
cdr3_aa: CASSFSGQPQHF

clone_size: .
j_call: TRBJ1-1
v_call: TRBV19
d_call: .
cdr3_nt: TGTGCCAGTAGTATTTATCAGGTAGGCACTGAAGCTTTCTTT
cdr3_aa: CASSIYQVGTEAFF

clone_size: .
j_call: TRBJ2-7
v_call: TRBV7-9
d_call: .
cdr3_nt: TGTGCCAGCAGCTTTGGGGGTGTCCACGAGCAGTACTTC
cdr3_aa: CASSFGGVHEQYF

clone_size: .
j_call: TRBJ1-1
v_call: TRBV5-5
d_call: TRBD1
cdr3_nt: TGTGCCAGCAGTCTGACAGGGTTGTACACTGAAGCTTTCTTT
cdr3_aa: CASSLTGLYTEAFF

clone_size: .
j_call: TRBJ1-3
v_call: TRBV6-6
d_call: .
cdr3_nt: TGTGCCAGCAGTTTGGGAGGGAGGAACTCTGGAAACACCATATATTTT
cdr3_aa: CASSLGGRNSGNTIYF

clone_size: .
j_call: TRBJ2-7
v_call: TRBV30
d_call: .
cdr3_nt: TGTGCCTGGGGGGACGGGGTATCCTACGAGCAGTACTTC
cdr3_aa: CAWGDGVSYEQYF

clone_size: .
j_call: TRBJ1-6
v_call: TRBV7-9
d_call: .
cdr3_nt: TGTGCCAGCAGCTGGGGGGACGGGGCACCCCTCCACTTT
cdr3_aa: CASSWGDGAPLHF

clone_size: .
j_call: TRBJ2-1
v_call: TRBV19
d_call: TRBD2
cdr3_nt: TGTGCCAGTAGTACACCGGGACTAGGCACTAGGGCTGAGTTCTTC
cdr3_aa: CASSTPGLGTRAEFF

clone_size: .
j_call: TRBJ2-7
v_call: TRBV15
d_call: .
cdr3_nt: TGTGCCACCAGCAGAGTGAGCAGATACGAGCAGTACTTC
cdr3_aa: CATSRVSRYEQYF

clone_size: .
j_call: TRBJ1-2
v_call: TRBV29-1
d_call: .
cdr3_nt: TGCAGCGCCGAGGTATCCGGGGAAAACTATGGCTACACCTTC
cdr3_aa: CSAEVSGENYGYTF

clone_size: .
j_call: TRBJ2-3
v_call: TRBV6-6
d_call: .
cdr3_nt: TGTGCCAGCAGTTACGAGGGCGCCCGCACAGATACGCAGTATTTT
cdr3_aa: CASSYEGARTDTQYF

clone_size: .
j_call: TRBJ2-7
v_call: TRBV10-2
d_call: .
cdr3_nt: TGCGCCAGCAGTCCGAATTCCTACGAGCAGTACTTC
cdr3_aa: CASSPNSYEQYF

clone_size: .
j_call: TRBJ2-2
v_call: TRBV7-3
d_call: .
cdr3_nt: TGTGCCAGCAGCCGGGACCGGGGCACCGGGGAGCTGTTTTTT
cdr3_aa: CASSRDRGTGELFF

clone_size: .
j_call: TRBJ2-3
v_call: TRBV7-7
d_call: TRBD2
cdr3_nt: TGTGCTAGCAGCTTAGGGTCTAGCGGAGCAGATACGCAGTATTTT
cdr3_aa: CASSLGSSGADTQYF

clone_size: .
j_call: TRBJ2-7
v_call: TRBV7-3
d_call: TRBD1
cdr3_nt: TGTGCCAGCAGCTTGGGGACAGTAACCTACGAGCAGTACTTC
cdr3_aa: CASSLGTVTYEQYF

clone_size: .
j_call: TRBJ1-2
v_call: TRBV7-2
d_call: TRBD1
cdr3_nt: TGTGCCAGCAGCGCGGGACAGAACTATGGCTACACCTTC
cdr3_aa: CASSAGQNYGYTF

clone_size: .
j_call: TRBJ2-5
v_call: TRBV5-1
d_call: TRBD1
cdr3_nt: TGCGCCAGCAGAAGGACGACAGGGAGCAAAGAGACCCAGTACTTC
cdr3_aa: CASRRTTGSKETQYF

clone_size: .
j_call: TRBJ2-5
v_call: TRBV28
d_call: .
cdr3_nt: TGTGCCAGCAGCCCCCGACTATTACAAGAGACCCAGTACTTC
cdr3_aa: CASSPRLLQETQYF

clone_size: .
j_call: TRBJ1-1
v_call: TRBV10-3
d_call: TRBD1
cdr3_nt: TGTGCCGCTCGACAGGGTCTGGTGAACACTGAAGCTTTCTTT
cdr3_aa: CAARQGLVNTEAFF

clone_size: .
j_call: TRBJ2-1
v_call: TRBV5-4
d_call: TRBD1
cdr3_nt: TGTGCCAGCAGCTTGGGGACAGGGGGGCGGTTTGAGCAGTTCTTC
cdr3_aa: CASSLGTGGRFEQFF

clone_size: .
j_call: TRBJ1-2
v_call: TRBV5-4
d_call: TRBD1
cdr3_nt: TGTGCCAGCAGCTTGGGGGTGACAGGGTTCAACACCTTC
cdr3_aa: CASSLGVTGFNTF